This record covers a single T cell receptor (beta chain). The antigen remains unidentified. This entry comes from a study of T-cell memory formation after mild COVID-19. Whole-study results and caveats: Pre-infection memory harbored some responding clones, suggesting cross-reactive memory joined.

TCRdb called the 5' RACE reads again in MiXCR, with one record for every CDR3 protein. The table records some 330,000 distinct CDR3 sequences, 21% of them present only once. Germline lookup yields CDR1 SEHNR and CDR2 FQNEAQ (reference sequence). The germline V and J ends were trimmed by 3 bases and 2 bases, with 16 bases remaining between them. The CDR3 spans 16 residues. The chain employs TRBV7-9 and TRBJ1-2; D gene unclear. The receptor was isolated from an adult woman who had mild COVID-19 (a few samples of this study predate the infection). Cell type and time point are not known. Sequencing was carried out using PBMCs or a T cell subset sorted from them (not recorded which). For the CDR3, the DNA is TGTGCCAGCAGCTTTAGGAATAAGGGAATGAACTATGGCTACACCTTC. Translating it yields CASSFRNKGMNYGYTF.